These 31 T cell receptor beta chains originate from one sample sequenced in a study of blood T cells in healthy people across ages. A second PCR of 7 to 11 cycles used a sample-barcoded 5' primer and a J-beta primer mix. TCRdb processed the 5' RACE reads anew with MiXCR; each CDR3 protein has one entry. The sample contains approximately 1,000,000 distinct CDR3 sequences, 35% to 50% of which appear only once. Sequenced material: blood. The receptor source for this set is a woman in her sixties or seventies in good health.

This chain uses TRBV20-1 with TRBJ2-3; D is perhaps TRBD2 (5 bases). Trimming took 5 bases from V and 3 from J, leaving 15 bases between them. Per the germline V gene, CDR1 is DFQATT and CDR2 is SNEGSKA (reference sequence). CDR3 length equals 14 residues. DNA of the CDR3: TGCAGTGCTTACCCGGGCCGGGGTACAGATACGCAGTATTTT. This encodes CSAYPGRGTDTQYF.

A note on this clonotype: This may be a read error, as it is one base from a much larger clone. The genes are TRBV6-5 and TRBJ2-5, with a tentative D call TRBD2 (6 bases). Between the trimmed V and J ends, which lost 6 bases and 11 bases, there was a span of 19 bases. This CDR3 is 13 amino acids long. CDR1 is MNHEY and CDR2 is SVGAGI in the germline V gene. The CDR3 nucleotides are TGTGCCAGCAGACCCGGGACTCTGAATGAGCAGTACTTC. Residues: CASRPGTLNEQYF.

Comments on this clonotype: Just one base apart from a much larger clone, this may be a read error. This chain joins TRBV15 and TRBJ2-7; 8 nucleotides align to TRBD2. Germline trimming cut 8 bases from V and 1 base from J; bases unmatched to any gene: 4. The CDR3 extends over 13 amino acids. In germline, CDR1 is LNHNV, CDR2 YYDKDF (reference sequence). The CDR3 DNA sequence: TGTGCCACCGGAAGCGGGAGTTCCTACGAGCAGTACTTC. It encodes CATGSGSSYEQYF. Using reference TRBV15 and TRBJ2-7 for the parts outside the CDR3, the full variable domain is DAMVIQNPRYQVTQFGKPVTLSCSQTLNHNVMYWYQQKSSQAPKLLFHYYDKDFNNEADTPDNFQSRRPNTSFCFLDIRSPGLGDTAMYLCATGSGSSYEQYFGPGTRLTVT.

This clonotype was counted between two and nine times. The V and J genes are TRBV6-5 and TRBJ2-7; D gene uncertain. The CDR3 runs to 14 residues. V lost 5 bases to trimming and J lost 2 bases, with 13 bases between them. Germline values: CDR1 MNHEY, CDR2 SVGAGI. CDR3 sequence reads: CASSGVGFAYEQYF. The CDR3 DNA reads TGTGCCAGCAGTGGAGTGGGGTTCGCCTACGAGCAGTACTTC.

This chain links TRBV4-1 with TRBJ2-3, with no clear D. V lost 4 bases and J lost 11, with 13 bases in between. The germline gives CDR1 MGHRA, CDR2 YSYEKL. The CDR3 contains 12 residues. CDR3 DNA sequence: TGCGCCAGCAGCCCTTGGGAAAATGAGCAGTATTTT. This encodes CASSPWENEQYF.

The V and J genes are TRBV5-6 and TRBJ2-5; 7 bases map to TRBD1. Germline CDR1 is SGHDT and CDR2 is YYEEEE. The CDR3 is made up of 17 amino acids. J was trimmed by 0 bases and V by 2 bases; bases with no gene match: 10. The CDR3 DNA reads TGTGCCAGCAGCTTCCGGCGACAGGGTGGATACCAAGAGACCCAGTACTTC. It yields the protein CASSFRRQGGYQETQYF.

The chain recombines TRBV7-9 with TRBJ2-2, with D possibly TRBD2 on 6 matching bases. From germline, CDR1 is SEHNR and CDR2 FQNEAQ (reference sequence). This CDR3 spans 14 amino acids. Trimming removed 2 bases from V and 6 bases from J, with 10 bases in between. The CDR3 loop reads CASSLTSSAGELFF. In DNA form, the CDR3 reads TGTGCCAGCAGCTTAACTAGCTCCGCCGGGGAGCTGTTTTTT.

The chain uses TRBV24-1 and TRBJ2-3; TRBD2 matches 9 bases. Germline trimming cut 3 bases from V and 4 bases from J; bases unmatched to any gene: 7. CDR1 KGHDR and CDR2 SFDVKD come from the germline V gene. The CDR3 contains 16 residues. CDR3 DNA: TGTGCCACCAGTGATGTTAGCGGGAGCTTCGCAGATACGCAGTATTTT. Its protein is CATSDVSGSFADTQYF.

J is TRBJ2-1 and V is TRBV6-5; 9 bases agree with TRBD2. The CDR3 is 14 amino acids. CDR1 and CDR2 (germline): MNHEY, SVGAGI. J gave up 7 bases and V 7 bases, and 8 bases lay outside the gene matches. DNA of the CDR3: TGTGCCAGCAACGCGGGAGGGATGGGAAATGAGCAGTTCTTC. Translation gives CASNAGGMGNEQFF.

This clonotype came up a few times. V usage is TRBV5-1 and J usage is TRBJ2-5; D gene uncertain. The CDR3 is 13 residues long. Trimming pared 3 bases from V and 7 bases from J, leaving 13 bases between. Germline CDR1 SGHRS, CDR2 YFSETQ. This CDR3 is CASSSIVDRTQYF. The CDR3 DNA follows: TGCGCCAGCAGCTCCATCGTAGATCGGACCCAGTACTTC.

The CDR3 DNA sequence: TGTGCCAGCAGTCGGGGCCCGGGGGAAGAGACCCAGTACTTC. Its translation is CASSRGPGEETQYF. The gene calls are TRBV28 and TRBJ2-5; D is perhaps TRBD2 (6 bases). Germline CDR1 MDHEN, CDR2 SYDVKM. The CDR3 has 14 amino acids. V lost 5 bases to trimming and J lost 3 bases, with 13 bases between them.

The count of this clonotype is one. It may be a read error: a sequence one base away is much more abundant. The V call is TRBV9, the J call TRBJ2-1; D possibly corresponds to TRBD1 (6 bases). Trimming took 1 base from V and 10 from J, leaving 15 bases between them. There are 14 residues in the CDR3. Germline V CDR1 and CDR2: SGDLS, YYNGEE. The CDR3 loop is CASSVIGGSDEQFF. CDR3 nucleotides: TGTGCCAGCAGCGTAATAGGGGGTTCGGACGAGCAGTTCTTC.

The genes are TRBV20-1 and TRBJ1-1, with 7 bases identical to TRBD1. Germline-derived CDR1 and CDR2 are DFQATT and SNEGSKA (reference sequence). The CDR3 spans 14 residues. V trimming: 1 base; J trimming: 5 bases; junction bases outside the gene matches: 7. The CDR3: CSARVYRGGTEAFF. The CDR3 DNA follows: TGCAGTGCTAGAGTCTACAGGGGTGGAACTGAAGCTTTCTTT.

CDR3 sequence: CSARARAGGIAGAYNEQFF. The CDR3 nucleotides read TGCAGTGCTAGAGCAAGGGCAGGGGGCATAGCGGGAGCCTACAATGAGCAGTTCTTC. The genes are TRBV20-1 and TRBJ2-1; tentative D call: TRBD2 (9 bases). CDR1 and CDR2 from the germline V gene are DFQATT and SNEGSKA (reference sequence). The CDR3 extends over 19 amino acids. V gave up 1 base and J gave up 2 bases, with 24 bases separating them.

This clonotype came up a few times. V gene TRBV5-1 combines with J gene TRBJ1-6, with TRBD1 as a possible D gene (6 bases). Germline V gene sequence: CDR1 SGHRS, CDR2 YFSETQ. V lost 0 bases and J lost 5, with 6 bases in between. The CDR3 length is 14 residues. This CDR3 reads CASSLAGDNSPLHF. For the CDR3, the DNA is TGCGCCAGCAGCTTGGCAGGGGATAATTCACCCCTCCACTTT.

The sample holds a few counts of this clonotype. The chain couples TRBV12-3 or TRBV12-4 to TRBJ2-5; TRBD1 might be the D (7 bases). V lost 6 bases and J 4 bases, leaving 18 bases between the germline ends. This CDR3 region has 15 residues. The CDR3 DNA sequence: TGTGCCAGCAGCCGGGAGCTACAGGGGAGAGAGACCCAGTACTTC. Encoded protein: CASSRELQGRETQYF.

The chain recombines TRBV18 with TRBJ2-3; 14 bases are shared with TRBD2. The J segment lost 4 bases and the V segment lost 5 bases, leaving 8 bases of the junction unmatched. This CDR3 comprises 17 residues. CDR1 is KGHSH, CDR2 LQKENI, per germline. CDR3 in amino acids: CASSYTGTSGSADTQYF. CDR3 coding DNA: TGTGCCAGCTCATATACCGGGACTAGCGGGAGTGCAGATACGCAGTATTTT.

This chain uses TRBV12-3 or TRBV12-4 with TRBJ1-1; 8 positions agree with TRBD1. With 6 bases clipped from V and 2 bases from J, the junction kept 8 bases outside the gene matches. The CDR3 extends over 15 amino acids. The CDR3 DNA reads TGTGCCAGCAGGGAGGGACAGGCGTCCAACACTGAAGCTTTCTTT. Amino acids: CASREGQASNTEAFF.

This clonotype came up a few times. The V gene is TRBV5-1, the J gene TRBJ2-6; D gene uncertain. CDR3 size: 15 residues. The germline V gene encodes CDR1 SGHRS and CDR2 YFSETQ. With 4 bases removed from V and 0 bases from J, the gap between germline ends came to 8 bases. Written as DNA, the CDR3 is TGCGCCAGCAGCCTACATTTCTCTGGGGCCAACGTCCTGACTTTC. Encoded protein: CASSLHFSGANVLTF.

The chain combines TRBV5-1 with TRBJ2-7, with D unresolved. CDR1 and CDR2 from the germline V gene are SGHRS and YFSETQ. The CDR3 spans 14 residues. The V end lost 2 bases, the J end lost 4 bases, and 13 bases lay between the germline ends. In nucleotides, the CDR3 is TGCGCCAGCAGCTTAGCAGATACTCTGTACGAGCAGTACTTC. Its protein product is CASSLADTLYEQYF. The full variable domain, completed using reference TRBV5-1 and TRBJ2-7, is KAGVTQTPRYLIKTRGQQVTLSCSPISGHRSVSWYQQTPGQGLQFLFEYFSETQRNKGNFPGRFSGRQFSNSRSEMNVSTLELGDSALYLCASSLADTLYEQYFGPGTRLTVT.

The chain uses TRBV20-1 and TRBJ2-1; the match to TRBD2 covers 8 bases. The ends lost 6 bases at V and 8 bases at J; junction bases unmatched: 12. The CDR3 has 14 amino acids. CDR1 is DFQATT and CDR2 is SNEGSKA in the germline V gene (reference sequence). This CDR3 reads CSAPGLANADEQFF. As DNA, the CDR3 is TGCAGTGCCCCAGGACTAGCCAATGCCGATGAGCAGTTCTTC.

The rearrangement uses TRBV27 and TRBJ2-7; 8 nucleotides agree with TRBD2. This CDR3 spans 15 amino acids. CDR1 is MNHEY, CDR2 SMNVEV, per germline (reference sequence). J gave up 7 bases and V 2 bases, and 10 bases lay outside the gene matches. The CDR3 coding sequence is TGTGCCAGCAGTTTACCGCCGGGACTAGGTAGGGAGCAGTACTTC. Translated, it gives CASSLPPGLGREQYF.

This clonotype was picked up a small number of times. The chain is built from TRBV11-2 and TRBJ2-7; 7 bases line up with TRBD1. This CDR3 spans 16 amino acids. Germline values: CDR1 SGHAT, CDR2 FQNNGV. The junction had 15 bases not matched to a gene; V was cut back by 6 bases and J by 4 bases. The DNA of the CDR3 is TGTGCCAGCAGACCCCTCAAGACAGGGCGAAGTTACGAGCAGTACTTC. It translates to CASRPLKTGRSYEQYF.

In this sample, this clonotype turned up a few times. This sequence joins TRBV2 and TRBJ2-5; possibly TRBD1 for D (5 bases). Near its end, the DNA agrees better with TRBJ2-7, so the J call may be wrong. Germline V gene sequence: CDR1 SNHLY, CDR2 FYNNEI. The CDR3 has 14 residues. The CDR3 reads CASRTQGGVLEQYF. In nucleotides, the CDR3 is TGTGCCAGCAGAACTCAGGGTGGGGTCCTCGAGCAGTACTTC.

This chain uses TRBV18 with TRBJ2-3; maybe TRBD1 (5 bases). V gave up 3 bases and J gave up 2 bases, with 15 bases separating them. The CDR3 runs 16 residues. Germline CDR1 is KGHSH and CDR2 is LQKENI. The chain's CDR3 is CASSPLRAGNTDTQYF. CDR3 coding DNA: TGTGCCAGCTCACCTCTCAGGGCAGGGAACACAGATACGCAGTATTTT.

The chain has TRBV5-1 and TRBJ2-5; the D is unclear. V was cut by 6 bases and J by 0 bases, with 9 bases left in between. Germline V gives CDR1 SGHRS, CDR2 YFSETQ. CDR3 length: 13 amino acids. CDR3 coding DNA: TGCGCCAGCAAGGACCCCCACCAAGAGACCCAGTACTTC. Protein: CASKDPHQETQYF.

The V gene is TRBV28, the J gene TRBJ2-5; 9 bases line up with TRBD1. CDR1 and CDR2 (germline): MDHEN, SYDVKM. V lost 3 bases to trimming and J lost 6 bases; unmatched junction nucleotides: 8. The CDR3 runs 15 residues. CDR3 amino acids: CASSFGGQGKKTQYF. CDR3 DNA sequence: TGTGCCAGCAGTTTCGGGGGACAGGGTAAGAAGACCCAGTACTTC.

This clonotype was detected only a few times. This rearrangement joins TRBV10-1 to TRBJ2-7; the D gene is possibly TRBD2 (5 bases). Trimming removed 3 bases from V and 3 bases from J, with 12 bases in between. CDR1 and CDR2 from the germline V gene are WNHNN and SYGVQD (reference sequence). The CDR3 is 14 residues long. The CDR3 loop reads CASSDGGPNYEQYF. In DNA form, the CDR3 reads TGCGCCAGCAGTGACGGCGGGCCCAACTACGAGCAGTACTTC.

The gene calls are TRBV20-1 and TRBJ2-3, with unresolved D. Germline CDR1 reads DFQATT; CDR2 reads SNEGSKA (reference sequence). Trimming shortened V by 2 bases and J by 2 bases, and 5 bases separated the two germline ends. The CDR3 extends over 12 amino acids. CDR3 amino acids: CSARKFTDTQYF. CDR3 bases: TGCAGTGCTAGAAAGTTCACAGATACGCAGTATTTT.

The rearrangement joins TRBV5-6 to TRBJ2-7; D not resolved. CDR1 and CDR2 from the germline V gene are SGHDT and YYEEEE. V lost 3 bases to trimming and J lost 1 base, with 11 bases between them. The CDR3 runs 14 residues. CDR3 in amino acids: CASSSLLDSYEQYF. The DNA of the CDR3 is TGTGCCAGCAGCTCCTTATTGGATTCCTACGAGCAGTACTTC.

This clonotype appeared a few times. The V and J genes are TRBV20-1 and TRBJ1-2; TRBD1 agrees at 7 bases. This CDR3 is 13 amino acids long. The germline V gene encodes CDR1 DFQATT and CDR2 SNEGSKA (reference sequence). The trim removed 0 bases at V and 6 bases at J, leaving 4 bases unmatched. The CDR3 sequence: CSAREGTADGYTF. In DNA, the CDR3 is TGCAGTGCTAGAGAAGGGACAGCAGATGGCTACACCTTC.